The 27 T cell receptor beta chains presented below share a single source sample, sequenced in a study of blood T cell repertoires in COVID-19. Assay: immunoSEQ multiplex PCR; the TCRdb copy retains only in-frame clones and omits some. In the table there are some 98,000 clones, roughly 82% of which are singletons. The material sequenced was peripheral blood. The receptor source for this set is a man aged 65 to 85 with active or convalescent COVID-19.

The J gene is TRBJ2-3, the V gene TRBV30; D unclear. The CDR3 consists of 13 residues. Deletions cut 3 bases from V and 1 base from J, with 8 bases between. CDR1 is GTSNPN and CDR2 is SVGIG in the germline V gene (reference sequence). The CDR3 region is CAWSRLGTDTQYF. In DNA, the CDR3 is TGTGCCTGGAGCAGGTTGGGCACAGATACGCAGTATTTT.

This chain uses TRBV7-3 with TRBJ1-1; D call uncertain. Per germline, CDR1 SGHTA and CDR2 FQGTGA. The CDR3 is 13 amino acids. V was trimmed by 2 bases and J by 1 base, leaving 5 bases between them. The CDR3 DNA reads as TGTGCCAGCAGCTTACACAGGAACACTGAAGCTTTCTTT. Amino acid sequence: CASSLHRNTEAFF.

The chain uses TRBV30 and TRBJ1-2, with 9 bases lining up with TRBD1. The trim removed 7 bases at V and 8 bases at J, leaving 5 bases unmatched. The CDR3 totals 11 residues. Germline V gene sequence: CDR1 GTSNPN, CDR2 SVGIG (reference sequence). CDR3 bases: TGTGCCTTACACACAGGGGGCGGCTACACCTTC. Its translation: CALHTGGGYTF.

The chain uses TRBV2 and TRBJ2-7, with D possibly TRBD2 on 6 matching bases. With 2 bases removed from V and 1 base from J, the gap between germline ends came to 12 bases. Germline CDR1 SNHLY, CDR2 FYNNEI. This CDR3 has 15 residues. This chain's CDR3 is CASSELGGPSYEQYF. In DNA, the CDR3 is TGTGCCAGCAGTGAATTGGGGGGTCCGTCCTACGAGCAGTACTTC.

The chain recombines TRBV9 with TRBJ1-1; 8 bases fit TRBD1. With 4 bases clipped from V and 5 bases from J, the junction kept 4 bases outside the gene matches. CDR1 SGDLS and CDR2 YYNGEE come from the germline V gene. The CDR3 is made up of 13 amino acids. DNA of the CDR3: TGTGCCAGCAGCCTACAGGGGGAGACTGAAGCTTTCTTT. Its translation: CASSLQGETEAFF.

The J gene is TRBJ2-5, the V gene TRBV5-4; 12 positions match TRBD2. From germline, CDR1 is SGHNT and CDR2 YYREEE (reference sequence). V was clipped by 5 bases and J by 4 bases; unmatched bases: 6. This CDR3 has 15 residues. The CDR3 protein is CASSLLAGGRETQYF. CDR3 in DNA: TGTGCCAGCAGTTTGCTAGCGGGGGGGCGAGAGACCCAGTACTTC.

The chain uses TRBV19 and TRBJ1-6; maybe TRBD1 (5 bases). V was pared by 3 bases and J by 2 bases, with 11 bases between. Germline V lookup: CDR1 LNHDA, CDR2 SQIVND (reference sequence). The CDR3 has 16 residues. The DNA for the CDR3 is TGTGCCAGTAGTATGGAGGGGACGCCCTATAATTCACCCCTCCACTTT. It is translated as CASSMEGTPYNSPLHF.

V gene TRBV6-5 combines with J gene TRBJ2-1, with D maybe TRBD2 (5 bases). V was clipped by 5 bases and J by 7 bases, with 9 bases between them. This CDR3 contains 12 residues. Germline CDR1 MNHEY, CDR2 SVGAGI. The CDR3 is CASSRGLNEQFF. In DNA form, the CDR3 reads TGTGCCAGCAGTCGAGGGTTAAATGAGCAGTTCTTC.

J is TRBJ2-7 and V is TRBV4-1, with TRBD1 matching 8 bases. The CDR3 is 15 amino acids. From germline, CDR1 is MGHRA and CDR2 YSYEKL. Trimming took 5 bases from V and 1 from J; bases not matched to a gene: 7. CDR3 sequence reads: CASSAGTGLSYEQYF. CDR3 nucleotide sequence: TGCGCCAGCAGCGCGGGGACAGGCCTATCCTACGAGCAGTACTTC.

The chain couples TRBV16 to TRBJ1-2; weak D call: TRBD1 (5 bases). The V and J ends lost 4 bases and 1 base respectively, with 10 bases between them. Germline V gene data show CDR1 as KGHSY and CDR2 as FQNENV. The CDR3 is 14 amino acids. DNA of the CDR3: TGTGCCAGCAGCCTTCAGGGAAATAACTATGGCTACACCTTC. Its protein product is CASSLQGNNYGYTF.

The chain links TRBV11-2 to TRBJ1-1, with a tentative D call TRBD1 (5 bases). Germline V gives CDR1 SGHAT, CDR2 FQNNGV. The CDR3 totals 14 residues. The V end lost 0 bases, the J end lost 4 bases, and 9 bases lay between the germline ends. The DNA for the CDR3 is TGTGCCAGCAGCTTAGATCGGGGGGGCACTGAAGCTTTCTTT. Translated: CASSLDRGGTEAFF. Supplemented by reference TRBV11-2 and TRBJ1-1, the full variable domain reads EAGVAQSPRYKIIEKRQSVAFWCNPISGHATLYWYQQILGQGPKLLIQFQNNGVVDDSQLPKDRFSAERLKGVDSTLKIQPAKLEDSAVYLCASSLDRGGTEAFFGQGTRLTVV.

This chain connects TRBV28 to TRBJ1-3; a weak D match, TRBD1 (6 bases). Trimming took off 7 bases at V and 2 bases at J, with 12 bases between the two ends. Germline assignment: CDR1 MDHEN and CDR2 SYDVKM. The CDR3 runs 14 residues. In nucleotides, the CDR3 is TGTGCCAGCACCAGTACAGGGACTGGAAACACCATATATTTT. It encodes CASTSTGTGNTIYF.

This rearrangement joins TRBV29-1 to TRBJ1-2; possibly TRBD1 for D (5 bases). CDR3 length: 12 amino acids. The germline CDR1 and CDR2 sequences are SQVTM and ANQGSEA. Trimming left V 1 base short and J 2 bases short, with 5 bases between. For the CDR3, the DNA is TGCAGCGTTGAAGGACAGAACTATGGCTACACCTTC. This sequence encodes CSVEGQNYGYTF.

This clone was seen a few times. The V call is TRBV7-9, the J call TRBJ1-2, with D possibly matching TRBD1 (6 bases). CDR1 and CDR2 (germline): SEHNR, FQNEAQ (reference sequence). The CDR3 spans 14 residues. Trimming pared 6 bases from V and 4 bases from J, leaving 15 bases between. The chain's CDR3 is CASSPRTGLYGYTF. In DNA, the CDR3 is TGTGCCAGCAGTCCTCGCACAGGGCTCTATGGCTACACCTTC.

The CDR3 region has the DNA TGCGCCAGCAGCCAAGACCGGGACAGGGACAATGAGCAGTTCTTC. This sequence encodes CASSQDRDRDNEQFF. The genes are TRBV4-1 and TRBJ2-1, with 9 bases that match TRBD1. Trimming at V came to 0 bases and at J to 5 bases, leaving 2 bases not matched to a gene. This CDR3 has 15 residues. CDR1 is MGHRA and CDR2 is YSYEKL in the germline V gene.

The chain carries TRBV11-2 and TRBJ2-3; 10 positions match TRBD2. CDR1 is SGHAT, CDR2 FQNNGV, per germline. Unmatched junction bases numbered 10, after V lost 3 bases and J lost 4 bases. This CDR3 spans 17 amino acids. The CDR3 DNA reads as TGTGCCAGCAGCTTGGAAACTAGCGGGGTGCTTCCAGATACGCAGTATTTT. This codes for CASSLETSGVLPDTQYF.

V is TRBV15 and J is TRBJ2-2, with D uncertain. V shed 1 base and J shed 2 bases, with 8 bases lying between them. The CDR3 runs to 15 residues. Per germline, CDR1 LNHNV and CDR2 YYDKDF (reference sequence). CDR3 in DNA: TGTGCCACCAGCAGAGCAGGATCTAACACCGGGGAGCTGTTTTTT. Translating it yields CATSRAGSNTGELFF.

The chain uses TRBV3-1 (or the pseudogene TRBV3-2) and TRBJ2-5; 9 positions agree with TRBD2. Looked up from germline, CDR1 is LGHDT and CDR2 is YNNKEL (reference sequence). The CDR3 totals 17 residues. Trimming cost V 0 bases and J 0 bases; bases outside gene matches: 5. The CDR3 protein is CASSQDHLAGYQETQYF. The CDR3 nucleotides read TGTGCCAGCAGCCAAGATCATCTAGCGGGGTACCAAGAGACCCAGTACTTC.

The chain carries TRBV3-1 (or the pseudogene TRBV3-2) and TRBJ1-1; no clear D. CDR1 and CDR2 from the germline V gene are LGHDT and YNNKEL (reference sequence). CDR3 size: 13 residues. V lost 4 bases to trimming and J lost 2 bases, with 8 bases between them. As DNA, the CDR3 is TGTGCCAGCAGCCCCTACAGAAACACTGAAGCTTTCTTT. Translated, it gives CASSPYRNTEAFF.

DNA of the CDR3: TGTGCCAGCACTGACTGGGACAGGGGGCGAACCGGGGAGCTGTTTTTT. The encoded protein is CASTDWDRGRTGELFF. The genes are TRBV27 and TRBJ2-2, with TRBD1 identical over 12 bases. V lost 7 bases, J lost 5 bases, and 8 bases stayed unmatched. Germline V gene sequence: CDR1 MNHEY, CDR2 SMNVEV (reference sequence). The CDR3 has 16 amino acids.

V is TRBV4-2 and J is TRBJ1-2; 8 bases fit TRBD1. The trim removed 0 bases at V and 5 bases at J, leaving 5 bases unmatched. The CDR3 contains 15 residues. Germline values: CDR1 LGHNA, CDR2 YNFKEQ. The DNA of the CDR3 is TGTGCCAGCAGCCAAGATGGACAGGGAGATTATGGCTACACCTTC. Amino acid sequence: CASSQDGQGDYGYTF.

This clone was found a few times. This chain uses TRBV7-2 with TRBJ2-2, with a weak D call TRBD2 (5 bases). CDR3 length: 15 residues. V was trimmed by 5 bases and J by 4 bases, leaving 14 bases between them. Per germline, CDR1 SGHTA and CDR2 FQGNSA. The CDR3 here is CASSPRVRSTGELFF. In DNA, the CDR3 is TGTGCCAGCAGCCCGAGGGTTCGGAGCACCGGGGAGCTGTTTTTT. Looking up the rest from reference TRBV7-2 and TRBJ2-2 gives the full variable domain: GAGVSQSPSNKVTEKGKDVELRCDPISGHTALYWYRQSLGQGLEFLIYFQGNSAPDKSGLPSDRFSAERTGGSVSTLTIQRTQQEDSAVYLCASSPRVRSTGELFFGEGSRLTVL.

This chain joins TRBV5-1 and TRBJ1-1; D is unresolved. The germline V gene encodes CDR1 SGHRS and CDR2 YFSETQ. There are 15 residues in the CDR3. Trimming removed 1 base from V and 1 base from J, with 11 bases in between. The CDR3 nucleotides read TGCGCCAGCAGCTTGAGTGTCCGGTCGAACACTGAAGCTTTCTTT. Amino acids: CASSLSVRSNTEAFF.

The gene calls are TRBV7-9 and TRBJ2-1, with D unresolved. Germline CDR1 reads SEHNR; CDR2 reads FQNEAQ (reference sequence). CDR3 length: 15 amino acids. V lost 5 bases and J lost 0, with 11 bases in between. CDR3 amino acids: CASSLPRSSYNEQFF. The CDR3 coding sequence is TGTGCCAGCAGCCTCCCCAGAAGCTCCTACAATGAGCAGTTCTTC.

The chain combines TRBV3-1 (or the pseudogene TRBV3-2) with TRBJ1-6, with a possible D match to TRBD1 (5 bases). V was clipped by 6 bases and J by 5 bases, with 14 bases between them. Per the germline V gene, CDR1 is LGHDT and CDR2 is YNNKEL (reference sequence). This CDR3 has 15 amino acids. The CDR3: CASRHIGADNSPLHF. Written as DNA, the CDR3 is TGTGCCAGCAGACACATAGGGGCGGATAATTCACCCCTCCACTTT.

J is TRBJ2-2 and V is TRBV29-1, with 8 bases identical to TRBD1. This CDR3 region has 15 residues. With 5 bases clipped from V and 6 bases from J, the junction kept 11 bases outside the gene matches. Germline CDR1 and CDR2: SQVTM and ANQGSEA. The chain's CDR3 is CSVSRRQGAPGELFF. CDR3 nucleotides: TGCAGCGTTTCCCGAAGGCAGGGGGCGCCCGGGGAGCTGTTTTTT.

This chain connects TRBV10-1 to TRBJ1-4; D is possibly TRBD1 (5 bases). This CDR3 region has 14 residues. V was shortened by 4 bases and J by 8 bases, with 14 bases between the two germline ends. CDR1 is WNHNN, CDR2 SYGVQD, per germline (reference sequence). CDR3 protein: CASSGGRAGEKLFF. As DNA, the CDR3 is TGCGCCAGCAGTGGTGGAAGGGCAGGGGAAAAACTGTTTTTT.